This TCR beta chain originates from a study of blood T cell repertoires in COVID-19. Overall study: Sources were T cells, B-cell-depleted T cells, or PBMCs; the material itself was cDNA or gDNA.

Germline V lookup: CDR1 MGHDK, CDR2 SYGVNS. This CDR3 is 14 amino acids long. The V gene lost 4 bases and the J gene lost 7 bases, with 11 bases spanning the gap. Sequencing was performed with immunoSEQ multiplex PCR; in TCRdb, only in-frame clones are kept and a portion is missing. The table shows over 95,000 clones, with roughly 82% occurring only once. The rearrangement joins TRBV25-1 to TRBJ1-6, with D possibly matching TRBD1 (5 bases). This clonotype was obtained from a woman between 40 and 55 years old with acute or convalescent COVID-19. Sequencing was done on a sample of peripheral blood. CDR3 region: CASSVQGGNSPLHF. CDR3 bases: TGTGCCAGCAGTGTCCAGGGAGGAAATTCACCCCTCCACTTT.